The sequence of this TCR beta chain was determined in a study of blood T cells in healthy people across ages. This CDR3 region has 14 residues. V was pared by 2 bases and J by 4 bases, with 3 bases of the junction left unmatched. The germline V gene has CDR1 MGHRA and CDR2 YSYEKL. Study-wide results and caveats: Strong correlation existed between TCR beta diversity and naive T cell percentage. Researchers deemed the diversity estimates from one million T cells underestimates. Shifts in expanded clonotypes may have been confounded by donor CMV status, which was unknown.

Combining a sample-barcoded 5' primer with a J-beta primer mix, a second PCR ran for roughly 6 to 12 cycles. Each CDR3 protein gets one entry after TCRdb re-called the 5' RACE reads with MiXCR. The data show 1.5 million to 2 million distinct CDR3 sequences, with 28% seen just once and 6.5% to 8.5% held by the top ten. In this sample, this clonotype turned up a few times. Its antigen is undetermined. The sequence came from a woman aged 25 to 39 in good health. The specimen was blood. The rearrangement uses TRBV4-1 and TRBJ2-3, with 7 positions matching TRBD2. The CDR3 DNA sequence: TGCGCCAGCAGCCAACGCGGGGGATCAGATACGCAGTATTTT. Protein product: CASSQRGGSDTQYF.